This TCR beta chain comes out of a study of blood T cell repertoires in COVID-19. Source study methods: The assay estimated nucleated cells by amplifying reference gene primers. Clones were sequenced by immunoSEQ multiplex PCR, and TCRdb holds only the in-frame ones, with some missing. V and J calls and clone size come straight from that table; D and trimming were deduced from the DNA. Of around 67,000 clones listed, 80% to 90% are singletons. V shed 1 base and J shed 3 bases, with 7 bases lying between them. This CDR3 has 13 amino acids. The germline V gene encodes CDR1 LGHDT and CDR2 YNNKEL (reference sequence).

The origin of this receptor is a man aged 65 to 85 with acute or convalescent COVID-19. The source material was peripheral blood. This chain joins TRBV3-1 (or the pseudogene TRBV3-2) and TRBJ2-7; D is unclear. DNA of the CDR3: TGTGCCAGCAGCCAAGTTCCGGGCTACGAGCAGTACTTC. Amino acid sequence: CASSQVPGYEQYF.